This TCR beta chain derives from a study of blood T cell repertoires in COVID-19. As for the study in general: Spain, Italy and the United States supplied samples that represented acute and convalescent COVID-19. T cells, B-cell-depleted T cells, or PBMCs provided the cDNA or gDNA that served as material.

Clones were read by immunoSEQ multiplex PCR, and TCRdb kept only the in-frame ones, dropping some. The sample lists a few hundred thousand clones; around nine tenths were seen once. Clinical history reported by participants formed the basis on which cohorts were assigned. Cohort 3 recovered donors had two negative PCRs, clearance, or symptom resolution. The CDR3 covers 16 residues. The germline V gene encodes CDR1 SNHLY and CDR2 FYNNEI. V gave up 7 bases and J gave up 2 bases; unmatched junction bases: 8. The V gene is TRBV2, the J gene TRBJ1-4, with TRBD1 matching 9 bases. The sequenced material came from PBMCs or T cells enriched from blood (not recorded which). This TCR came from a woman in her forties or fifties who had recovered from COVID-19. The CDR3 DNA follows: TGTGCCAGCAATCCGACAGGGGGTCAGACTAATGAAAAACTGTTTTTT. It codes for CASNPTGGQTNEKLFF.